These 24 T cell receptor beta chains were sequenced from one sample in a study of blood T cell repertoires in COVID-19. Libraries were prepared by immunoSEQ multiplex PCR; TCRdb keeps only in-frame clonotypes and omits some of them. The data contain a few hundred thousand clones, 89% of them singletons. The sequencing input was peripheral blood. The source of these receptors is an older woman with acute or convalescent COVID-19.

This CDR3 is CASSLQAASNTEAFF. For the CDR3, the DNA is TGTGCCAGCAGCCTCCAGGCAGCCTCCAACACTGAAGCTTTCTTT. The J gene is TRBJ1-1, the V gene TRBV7-9; D remains unclear. The V end was cut by 5 bases, the J end by 2 bases, with 15 bases between. This CDR3 comprises 15 residues. CDR1 is SEHNR, CDR2 FQNEAQ, per germline (reference sequence).

This chain connects TRBV3-1 (or the pseudogene TRBV3-2) to TRBJ1-1; D is ambiguous. The CDR3 has 13 residues. Deletions cut 3 bases from V and 1 base from J, with 6 bases between. The germline V gene has CDR1 LGHDT and CDR2 YNNKEL (reference sequence). The CDR3 sequence: CASSQAENTEAFF. The CDR3 bases are TGTGCCAGCAGCCAGGCCGAGAACACTGAAGCTTTCTTT.

The V and J genes are TRBV7-9 and TRBJ1-1; no definite D call. V was pared by 6 bases and J by 6 bases, with 11 bases between. Germline lookup yields CDR1 SEHNR and CDR2 FQNEAQ (reference sequence). The CDR3 extends over 12 amino acids. CDR3 amino acids: CASSRSGSEAFF. CDR3 nucleotide sequence: TGTGCCAGCAGTCGAAGCGGTTCTGAAGCTTTCTTT.

The chain has TRBV11-3 and TRBJ2-5, with TRBD2 matching 13 bases. CDR3 size: 16 residues. With 4 bases clipped from V and 5 bases from J, the junction kept 7 bases outside the gene matches. Germline CDR1 is SGHNT and CDR2 is YENEEA. The CDR3 DNA follows: TGTGCCAGCAGCTCTGGACTAGCGGGGGCCGAGGAGACCCAGTACTTC. It specifies CASSSGLAGAEETQYF.

J is TRBJ1-3 and V is TRBV6-1; 7 bases fit TRBD1. Germline V gene data show CDR1 as MNHNS and CDR2 as SASEGT. CDR3 length: 15 amino acids. V lost 0 bases to trimming and J lost 2 bases; unmatched junction nucleotides: 1. In nucleotides, the CDR3 is TGTGCCAGCAGTGAAGCGAGGGGGCCTGGAAACACCATATATTTT. Its protein product is CASSEARGPGNTIYF.

V gene TRBV18 combines with J gene TRBJ2-3, with 7 nucleotides matching TRBD2. The CDR3 loop spans 16 amino acids. In germline, CDR1 is KGHSH, CDR2 LQKENI. J gave up 3 bases and V 6 bases, and 12 bases lay outside the gene matches. CDR3 DNA sequence: TGTGCCAGCTCCCCCCTCGGCGGGAGTCTTACAGATACGCAGTATTTT. Its translation is CASSPLGGSLTDTQYF.

This chain connects TRBV6-6 to TRBJ2-5; 8 bases align to TRBD1. The CDR3 has 17 amino acids. V lost 5 bases to trimming and J lost 4 bases; unmatched junction nucleotides: 15. CDR1 is MNHNY, CDR2 SVGAGI, per germline (reference sequence). The CDR3 sequence is CASSPRPRTGWAETQYF. Here the CDR3 DNA reads TGTGCCAGCAGTCCCCGCCCCCGGACAGGGTGGGCAGAGACCCAGTACTTC.

This chain joins TRBV19 and TRBJ2-2; 14 bases match TRBD2. The germline V gene encodes CDR1 LNHDA and CDR2 SQIVND (reference sequence). CDR3 length: 18 residues. The V segment lost 9 bases and the J segment 1 base; nucleotides outside the gene matches: 10. CDR3 bases: TGTGCCAGCAGAGCCCTGGGACTAGCGGGGGTGAACACCGGGGAGCTGTTTTTT. As protein: CASRALGLAGVNTGELFF.

The chain carries TRBV28 and TRBJ2-5; 7 nucleotides match TRBD1. V lost 4 bases and J lost 1; bases outside the gene matches: 3. The CDR3 has 14 amino acids. Germline loops: CDR1 MDHEN, CDR2 SYDVKM. CDR3 protein: CASSSDRTQETQYF. The CDR3 DNA is TGTGCCAGCAGTTCGGACAGGACCCAAGAGACCCAGTACTTC. Complete variable domain (other parts from reference TRBV28 and TRBJ2-5): DVKVTQSSRYLVKRTGEKVFLECVQDMDHENMFWYRQDPGLGLRLIYFSYDVKMKEKGDIPEGYSVSREKKERFSLILESASTNQTSMYLCASSSDRTQETQYFGPGTRLLVL.

This chain connects TRBV28 to TRBJ1-2; no clear D. The V gene's germline CDR1 is MDHEN and CDR2 SYDVKM. The CDR3 is made up of 13 amino acids. The V gene lost 6 bases and the J gene lost 8 bases, with 16 bases spanning the gap. The CDR3 region has the DNA TGTGCCAGCAGCTCCGGACTGTTAGCGGGCTACACCTTC. It specifies CASSSGLLAGYTF.

The genes are TRBV4-3 and TRBJ2-7; 8 nucleotides match TRBD2. Germline CDR1 is LGHNA and CDR2 is YSLEER. The CDR3 runs to 15 residues. V lost 2 bases to trimming and J lost 5 bases; unmatched junction nucleotides: 8. CDR3 region: CASSQQTSEYDEQYF. The DNA for the CDR3 is TGCGCCAGCAGCCAACAGACTAGCGAGTATGACGAGCAGTACTTC.

The chain couples TRBV5-1 to TRBJ2-7; a weak D match, TRBD1 (5 bases). The CDR3 extends over 14 amino acids. Germline V CDR1 and CDR2: SGHRS, YFSETQ. V was pared by 0 bases and J by 1 base, with 8 bases between. The CDR3 region is CASSLDRLSYEQYF. DNA of the CDR3: TGCGCCAGCAGCTTGGACAGGCTATCCTACGAGCAGTACTTC.

The chain has TRBV27 and TRBJ1-2, with 7 positions matching TRBD1. Germline V gene data show CDR1 as MNHEY and CDR2 as SMNVEV (reference sequence). Trimming at V came to 5 bases and at J to 4 bases, leaving 10 bases not matched to a gene. CDR3 size: 15 residues. The CDR3, as DNA: TGTGCCAGCAGTCCGGGGACAGTATTTAGCTATGGCTACACCTTC. Translated: CASSPGTVFSYGYTF.

The V and J genes are TRBV7-2 and TRBJ2-7; tentatively, D is TRBD2 (5 bases). The CDR3 runs to 15 residues. Trimming cost V 1 base and J 7 bases, with 17 bases left between them. From germline, CDR1 is SGHTA and CDR2 FQGNSA. CDR3 in DNA: TGTGCCAGCAGCTTAGGAGGCCCTCTCTCGGGGGAGCAGTACTTC. Translation: CASSLGGPLSGEQYF.

The V and J genes are TRBV3-1 (or the pseudogene TRBV3-2) and TRBJ2-5; possibly TRBD1 for D (5 bases). The germline V gene encodes CDR1 LGHDT and CDR2 YNNKEL (reference sequence). V was pared by 1 base and J by 1 base, with 10 bases between. The CDR3 is 15 residues long. Here the CDR3 DNA reads TGTGCCAGCAGCCAAGGGGGCAGGAGCCAAGAGACCCAGTACTTC. The encoded protein is CASSQGGRSQETQYF.

The chain recombines TRBV6-2 or TRBV6-3 with TRBJ2-3; 10 nucleotides match TRBD1. This CDR3 comprises 16 residues. V shed 0 bases and J 4 bases; nucleotides not matched to a gene: 4. Per germline, CDR1 MNHEY and CDR2 SVGEGT. The DNA of the CDR3 is TGTGCCAGCAGTTACTCCGGGACAGGGGATCCAGATACGCAGTATTTT. It encodes CASSYSGTGDPDTQYF.

V and J are TRBV30 and TRBJ2-1; TRBD2 is a possible D gene (5 bases). The V gene lost 0 bases and the J gene lost 8 bases, with 5 bases spanning the gap. This CDR3 is built from 11 residues. Germline lookup yields CDR1 GTSNPN and CDR2 SVGIG (reference sequence). In DNA, the CDR3 is TGTGCCTGGAGTGTAGCGGATGAGCAGTTCTTC. It specifies CAWSVADEQFF.

The rearrangement joins TRBV5-5 to TRBJ2-3; 8 bases align to TRBD2. The CDR3 spans 16 residues. Per germline, CDR1 SGHKS and CDR2 YYEKEE (reference sequence). V lost 1 base and J lost 0; bases outside the gene matches: 4. The CDR3 loop is CASSLRGGLSTDTQYF. The CDR3 region has the DNA TGTGCCAGCAGCTTGCGGGGGGGCTTGAGCACAGATACGCAGTATTTT.

The chain combines TRBV7-2 with TRBJ1-5; D not resolved. CDR1 and CDR2 (germline): SGHTA, FQGNSA. The CDR3 runs 14 residues. V was clipped by 5 bases and J by 4 bases, with 12 bases between them. The DNA for the CDR3 is TGTGCCAGCAGCGTCGAGAGAGGGAATCAGCCCCAGCATTTT. This encodes CASSVERGNQPQHF.

This chain connects TRBV27 to TRBJ2-5; tentatively, D is TRBD1 (5 bases). V lost 3 bases and J lost 10, with 30 bases in between. In germline, CDR1 is MNHEY, CDR2 SMNVEV (reference sequence). The CDR3 length is 18 residues. The CDR3 spells CASSFGPRVNGPHEDQYF. For the CDR3, the DNA is TGTGCCAGCAGTTTCGGCCCCAGGGTGAATGGGCCACATGAAGACCAGTACTTC.

V is TRBV7-9 and J is TRBJ1-4; D unresolved. With 2 bases removed from V and 7 bases from J, the gap between germline ends came to 23 bases. Germline CDR1 reads SEHNR; CDR2 reads FQNEAQ (reference sequence). The CDR3 is 18 residues long. This chain's CDR3 is CASSLRIGQVASREKLFF. In DNA, the CDR3 is TGTGCCAGCAGCTTACGTATTGGGCAGGTCGCATCCCGTGAAAAACTGTTTTTT.

The chain joins TRBV19 to TRBJ1-1; D might be TRBD1 (6 bases). The CDR3 extends over 15 amino acids. Germline V lookup: CDR1 LNHDA, CDR2 SQIVND (reference sequence). V was pared by 6 bases and J by 1 base, with 15 bases between. CDR3 DNA: TGTGCCAGTAGGATCCACCGACAGGAGAACACTGAAGCTTTCTTT. It codes for CASRIHRQENTEAFF.

This rearrangement joins TRBV27 to TRBJ2-7; D remains unclear. The CDR3 has 13 residues. CDR1 and CDR2 from the germline V gene are MNHEY and SMNVEV (reference sequence). V was clipped by 5 bases and J by 6 bases, with 14 bases between them. The DNA for the CDR3 is TGTGCCAGCAGTGACAATCCCCCCCTCGAGCAGTACTTC. Protein sequence: CASSDNPPLEQYF.

In regard to this clone: Additional DNA sequences in this sample encode the identical CDR3. V and J are TRBV6-1 and TRBJ2-5; D might be TRBD1 (6 bases). CDR1 is MNHNS, CDR2 SASEGT, per germline. Trimming pared 0 bases from V and 5 bases from J, leaving 10 bases between. This CDR3 comprises 14 residues. The CDR3: CASSEAGGRETQYF. DNA for the CDR3: TGTGCCAGCAGTGAAGCTGGGGGCCGGGAGACCCAGTACTTC.